What follows is one T cell receptor beta chain and its context. TCRdb's table, derived via immunoSEQ multiplex PCR, lists solely in-frame clones and lacks some. Here the sample spans roughly 700,000 clones, about 90% being singletons. This sample is part of a study of Ad26.COV2.S vaccination and SARS-CoV-2 variants. Study at large: Vaccine-arm donor from the placebo-controlled COV1001 Ad26.COV2.S trial. In the study, Ad26.COV2.S was injected intramuscularly once, or twice 56 days apart.

Trimming took off 5 bases at V and 2 bases at J, with 18 bases between the two ends. Germline lookup yields CDR1 SGHNT and CDR2 YENEEA. This CDR3 has 16 amino acids. The treatment was: around 19 received Ad26.COV2.S at low or high dose, single or two shots; 5 received placebo; per-sample allocation not given. Collection of samples fell on day 63 after the first vaccine or placebo injection. The clonotype originates from a person between 18 and 59 years old who received the Ad26.COV2.S COVID-19 vaccine or a placebo. The rearrangement uses TRBV11-3 and TRBJ2-5; a possible D gene is TRBD1 (8 bases). The sample here was peripheral blood, taken in a trial of Ad26.COV2.S vaccine versus placebo. The CDR3 DNA reads TGTGCCAGCAGCGTAGGACAGGGACTATATCAAGAGACCCAGTACTTC. This translates into CASSVGQGLYQETQYF.